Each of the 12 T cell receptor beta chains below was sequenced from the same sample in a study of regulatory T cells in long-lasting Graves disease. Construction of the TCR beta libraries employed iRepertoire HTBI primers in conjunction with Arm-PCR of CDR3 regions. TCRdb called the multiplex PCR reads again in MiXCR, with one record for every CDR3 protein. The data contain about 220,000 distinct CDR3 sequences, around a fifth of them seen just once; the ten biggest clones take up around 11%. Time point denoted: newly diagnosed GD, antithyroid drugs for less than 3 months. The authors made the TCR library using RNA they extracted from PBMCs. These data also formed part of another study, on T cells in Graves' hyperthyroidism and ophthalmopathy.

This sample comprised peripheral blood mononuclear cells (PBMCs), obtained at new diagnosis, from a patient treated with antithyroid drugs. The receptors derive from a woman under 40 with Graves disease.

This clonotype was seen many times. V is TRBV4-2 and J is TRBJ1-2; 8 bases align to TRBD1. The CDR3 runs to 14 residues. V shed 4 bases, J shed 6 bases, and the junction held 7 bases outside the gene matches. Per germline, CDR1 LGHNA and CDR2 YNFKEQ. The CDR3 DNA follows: TGTGCCAGCAGCCCGAAGGGACAGGTGGATGGCTACACCTTC. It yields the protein CASSPKGQVDGYTF.

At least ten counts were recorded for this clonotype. CDR3 sequence: CASSLRGLELAGEQFF. In DNA, the CDR3 is TGTGCCAGCAGCTTAAGGGGCTTGGAGCTGGCTGGTGAGCAGTTCTTC. The V and J genes are TRBV5-8 and TRBJ2-1; weak D call: TRBD1 (5 bases). The V and J ends lost 2 bases and 9 bases respectively, with 21 bases between them. In germline, CDR1 is SGHTS, CDR2 YDEGEE. The CDR3 loop spans 16 amino acids.

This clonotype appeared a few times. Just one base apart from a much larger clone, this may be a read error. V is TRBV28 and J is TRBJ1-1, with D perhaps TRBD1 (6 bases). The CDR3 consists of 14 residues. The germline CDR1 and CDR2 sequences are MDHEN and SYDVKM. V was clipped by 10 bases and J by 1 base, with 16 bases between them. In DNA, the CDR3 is TGTGCCACAAAGTCTGGGGGCACGAACACTGAAGCTTTCTTT. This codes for CATKSGGTNTEAFF.

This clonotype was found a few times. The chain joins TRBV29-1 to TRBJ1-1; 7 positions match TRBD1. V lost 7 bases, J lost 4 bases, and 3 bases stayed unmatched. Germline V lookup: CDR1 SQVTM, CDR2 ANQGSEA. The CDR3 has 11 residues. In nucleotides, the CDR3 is TGCAGCGGTTACAGGGGCACTGAAGCTTTCTTT. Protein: CSGYRGTEAFF.

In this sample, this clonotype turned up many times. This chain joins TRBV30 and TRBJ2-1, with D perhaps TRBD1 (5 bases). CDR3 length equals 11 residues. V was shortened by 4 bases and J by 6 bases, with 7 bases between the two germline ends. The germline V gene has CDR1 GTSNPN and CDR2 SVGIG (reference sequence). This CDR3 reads CAWTGLNEQFF. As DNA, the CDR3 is TGTGCCTGGACAGGGCTCAATGAGCAGTTCTTC.

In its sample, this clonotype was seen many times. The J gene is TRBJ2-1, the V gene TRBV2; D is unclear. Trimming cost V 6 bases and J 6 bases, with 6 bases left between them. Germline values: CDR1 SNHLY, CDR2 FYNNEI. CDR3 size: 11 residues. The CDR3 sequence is CASSRVNEQFF. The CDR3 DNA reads TGTGCCAGCAGCCGGGTCAATGAGCAGTTCTTC.

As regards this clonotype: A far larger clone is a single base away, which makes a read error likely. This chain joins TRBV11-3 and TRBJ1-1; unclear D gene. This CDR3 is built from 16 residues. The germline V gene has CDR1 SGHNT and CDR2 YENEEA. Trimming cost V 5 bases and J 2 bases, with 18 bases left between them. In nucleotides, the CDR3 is TGTGCCAGCAGCCCTCGGAGTGTGGGGTTTAACACTGAAGCTTTCTTT. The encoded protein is CASSPRSVGFNTEAFF.

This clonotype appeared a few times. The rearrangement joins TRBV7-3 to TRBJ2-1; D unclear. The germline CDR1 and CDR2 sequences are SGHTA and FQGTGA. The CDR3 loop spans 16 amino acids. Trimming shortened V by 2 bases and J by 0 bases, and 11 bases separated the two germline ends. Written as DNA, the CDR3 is TGTGCCAGCAGCTTAGTGGGCAAGAGCTCCTACAATGAGCAGTTCTTC. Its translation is CASSLVGKSSYNEQFF.

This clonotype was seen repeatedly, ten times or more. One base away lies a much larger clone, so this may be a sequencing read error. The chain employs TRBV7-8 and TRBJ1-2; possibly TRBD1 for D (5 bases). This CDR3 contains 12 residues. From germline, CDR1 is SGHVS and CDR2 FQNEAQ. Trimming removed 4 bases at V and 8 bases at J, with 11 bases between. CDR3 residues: CASSSTEVGYTF. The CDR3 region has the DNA TGTGCCAGCAGCTCGACAGAGGTCGGCTACACCTTC.

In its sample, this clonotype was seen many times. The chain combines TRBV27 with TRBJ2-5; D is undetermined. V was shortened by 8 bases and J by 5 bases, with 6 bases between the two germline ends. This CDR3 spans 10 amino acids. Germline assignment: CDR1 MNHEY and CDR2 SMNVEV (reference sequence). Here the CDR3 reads CASGWETQYF. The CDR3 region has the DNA TGTGCCAGCGGATGGGAGACCCAGTACTTC.

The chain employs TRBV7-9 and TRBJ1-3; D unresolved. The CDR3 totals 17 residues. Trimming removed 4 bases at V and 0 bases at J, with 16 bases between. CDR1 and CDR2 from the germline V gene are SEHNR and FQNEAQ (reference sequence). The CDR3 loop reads CASSSPFDGLSGNTIYF. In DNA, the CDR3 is TGTGCCAGCAGCTCCCCCTTCGACGGACTCTCTGGAAACACCATATATTTT. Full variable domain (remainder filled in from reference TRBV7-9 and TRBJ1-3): DTGVSQNPRHKITKRGQNVTFRCDPISEHNRLYWYRQTLGQGPEFLTYFQNEAQLEKSRLLSDRFSAERPKGSFSTLEIQRTEQGDSAMYLCASSSPFDGLSGNTIYFGEGSWLTVV.

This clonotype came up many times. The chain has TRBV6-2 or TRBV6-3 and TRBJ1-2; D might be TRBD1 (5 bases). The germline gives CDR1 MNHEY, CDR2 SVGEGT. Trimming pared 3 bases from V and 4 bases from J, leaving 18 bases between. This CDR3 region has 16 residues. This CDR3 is CASSYGTWNSVYGYTF. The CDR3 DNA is TGTGCCAGCAGTTATGGGACCTGGAACAGCGTCTATGGCTACACCTTC.